This T cell receptor (beta chain) was captured in a study of T-cell reconstitution after alpha-beta-depleted transplantation in children. General study points: The study reportedly traced alpha-beta T cells about two months after transplant to several hundred expanded graft clones.

V shed 6 bases and J shed 6 bases, with 8 bases lying between them. Germline values: CDR1 MNHNS, CDR2 SASEGT. This CDR3 is 12 amino acids long. Preparing the TCRbeta library involved the use of unique molecular identifiers. TCRdb reanalysed the PCR reads using MiXCR and keeps one entry per CDR3 protein. Among 700,000 or so distinct CDR3 sequences, over 10% were seen once, and the ten largest hold around 0.79%. The table lists this clonotype with many counts. Its antigen is not identified. The TCR originated in a girl aged 2 to 9 with congenital amegakaryocytic thrombocytopenia, due to receive a stem cell transplant. The specimen comprised PBMCs, sampled before TCRalphabeta/CD19-depleted stem cell transplant. The chain has TRBV6-1 and TRBJ1-4, with a possible D match to TRBD1 (5 bases). The CDR3 loop reads CASSSGDEKLFF. The CDR3 DNA reads as TGTGCCAGCAGCTCGGGGGATGAAAAACTGTTTTTT.